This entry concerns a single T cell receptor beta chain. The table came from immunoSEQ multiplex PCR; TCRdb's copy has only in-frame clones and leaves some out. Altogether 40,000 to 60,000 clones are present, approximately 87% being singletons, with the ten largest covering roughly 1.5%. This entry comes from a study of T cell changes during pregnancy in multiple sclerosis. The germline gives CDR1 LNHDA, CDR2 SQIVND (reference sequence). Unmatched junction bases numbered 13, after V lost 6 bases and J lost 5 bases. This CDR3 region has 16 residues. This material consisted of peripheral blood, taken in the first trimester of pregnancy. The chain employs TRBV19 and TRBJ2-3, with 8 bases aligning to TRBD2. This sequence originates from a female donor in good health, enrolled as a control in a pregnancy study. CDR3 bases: TGTGCCAGTAGCCCGGGGGGGCGGGGGTATCAAGATACGCAGTATTTT. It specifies CASSPGGRGYQDTQYF.